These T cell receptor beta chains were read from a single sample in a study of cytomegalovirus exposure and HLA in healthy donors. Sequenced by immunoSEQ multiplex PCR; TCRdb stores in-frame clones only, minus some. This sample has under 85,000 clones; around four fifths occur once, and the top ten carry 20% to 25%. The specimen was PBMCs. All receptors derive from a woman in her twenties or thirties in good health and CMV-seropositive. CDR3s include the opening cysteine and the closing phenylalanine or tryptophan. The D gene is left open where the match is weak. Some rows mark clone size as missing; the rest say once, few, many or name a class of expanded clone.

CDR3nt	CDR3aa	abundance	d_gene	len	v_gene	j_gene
TGTGCCAGCGCCGAGACTGGAAGCTCCTACAATGAGCAGTTCTTC	CASAETGSSYNEQFF	.	.	15	TRBV2	TRBJ2-1
TGTGCCAGCAGCCCACTGGCAGGGAATATATGGTCCGAGCAGTACTTC	CASSPLAGNIWSEQYF	.	.	16	TRBV7-6	TRBJ2-7
TGTGCCAGCAGCCCCCCGGTGGGGGAGGGCTACAATGAGCAGTTCTTC	CASSPPVGEGYNEQFF	.	TRBD2	16	TRBV4-2	TRBJ2-1
TGTGCCAGCAGCTTAGTAGCGCCACTTTCGAGAACGCAGTATTTT	CASSLVAPLSRTQYF	.	.	15	TRBV11-2	TRBJ2-3
TGCGCCAGCAGCTTGGGAGGAAGCTCCTACGAGCAGTACTTC	CASSLGGSSYEQYF	.	.	14	TRBV5-1	TRBJ2-7
TGTGCCAGCAGTCGGGACAGGGGCTTGAGCACTGAAGCTTTCTTT	CASSRDRGLSTEAFF	.	TRBD1	15	TRBV6-4	TRBJ1-1
TGTGCCAGCAGCCTCCCTAGCGGCTCCTACGAGCAGTACTTC	CASSLPSGSYEQYF	.	TRBD2	14	TRBV7-2	TRBJ2-7
TGTGCCAGCAGCTTTGGGACTAGCTCCTACGAGCAGTACTTC	CASSFGTSSYEQYF	.	TRBD2	14	TRBV7-8	TRBJ2-7
TGTGCCTGTGGTAGCCTAGCGGGAGGAGTCCCCTACGAGCAGTACTTC	CACGSLAGGVPYEQYF	.	TRBD2	16	TRBV30	TRBJ2-7
TGTGCCAGCAGCCCCGACGGGACAGGGGCCTACGAGCAGTACTTC	CASSPDGTGAYEQYF	.	TRBD1	15	TRBV7-3	TRBJ2-7
TGTGCCAGCAGACAGACAGGGATTAATGAAAAACTGTTTTTT	CASRQTGINEKLFF	.	TRBD1	14	TRBV6-5	TRBJ1-4
TGTGCCAGCAGCCGCCAGGGGGGAACCTACGAGCAGTACTTC	CASSRQGGTYEQYF	.	.	14	TRBV7-2	TRBJ2-7
TGCGCCAGCAGCTTGCCCCCGGAGGAAAAACTGTTTTTT	CASSLPPEEKLFF	.	.	13	TRBV5-1	TRBJ1-4
TGCGCCAGCAGCGACCGGGACTACAATGAGCAGTTCTTC	CASSDRDYNEQFF	.	.	13	TRBV4-1	TRBJ2-1
TGTGCCAGCAGCGCCAACAGGGCTAACTATGGCTACACCTTC	CASSANRANYGYTF	.	.	14	TRBV7-9	TRBJ1-2
TGTGCCAGCAGTACCGGGACAGAAAATCAGCCCCAGCATTTT	CASSTGTENQPQHF	.	TRBD1	14	TRBV6-5	TRBJ1-5
TGCAGCGTAGATCTAAGCACAGATACGCAGTATTTT	CSVDLSTDTQYF	few	.	12	TRBV29-1	TRBJ2-3
TGCGCCAGCAGCCAAGTTAATTTCGGACAGGGCGACACCGGGGAGCTGTTTTTT	CASSQVNFGQGDTGELFF	.	TRBD1	18	TRBV4-3	TRBJ2-2
TGTGCCTGGAGGAGACTAGCGGTATCCTACGAGCAGTACTTC	CAWRRLAVSYEQYF	.	TRBD2	14	TRBV30	TRBJ2-7
TGTGCCAGCAGACGGGACAGGGGGAAAAATCAGCCCCAGCATTTT	CASRRDRGKNQPQHF	.	TRBD1	15	TRBV6-5	TRBJ1-5
TGTGCCAGCAGTTTACCCAGGGACGAGCAGTACTTC	CASSLPRDEQYF	.	.	12	TRBV28	TRBJ2-7
TGTGCCTGGAGTGTCTCGGGGAAGGGCGAGCAGTACTTC	CAWSVSGKGEQYF	.	.	13	TRBV30	TRBJ2-7
TGTGCCAGCAGCCCCCGGGGGGAAAACACTGAAGCTTTCTTT	CASSPRGENTEAFF	.	.	14	TRBV7-8	TRBJ1-1
TGTGCCAGCAGCCTGGGACACTACGAGCAGTACTTC	CASSLGHYEQYF	.	.	12	TRBV5-5	TRBJ2-7
TGCAGCGTTGAAGGGACCGGGACAGGCCTTCTCACCGGGGAGCTGTTTTTT	CSVEGTGTGLLTGELFF	.	TRBD1	17	TRBV29-1	TRBJ2-2
TGTGCCTGGACGGCGGGAGGGTGGAATGAGCAGTTCTTC	CAWTAGGWNEQFF	.	TRBD2	13	TRBV30	TRBJ2-1
TGTGCCATCAGTGGGGCAGGGTACAATGAGCAGTTCTTC	CAISGAGYNEQFF	.	.	13	TRBV10-3	TRBJ2-1
TGTGCCAGCAGCTTAGATGAGGGGGACACTGAAGCTTTCTTT	CASSLDEGDTEAFF	.	.	14	TRBV7-9	TRBJ1-1
TGTGCCAGCACCAGGGTCTCCAGCGGGAGGCATGAGCAGTTCTTC	CASTRVSSGRHEQFF	.	TRBD2	15	TRBV6-1	TRBJ2-1
TGCAGCGTCGCTAGACAGGGGAACACTGAAGCTTTCTTT	CSVARQGNTEAFF	.	TRBD1	13	TRBV29-1	TRBJ1-1
TGTGCCAGCAGTTTCAGACTAGCGGGCACAGATACGCAGTATTTT	CASSFRLAGTDTQYF	.	TRBD2	15	TRBV2	TRBJ2-3
TGTGCCAGCAGCCGTTACGTAGGCGGGCAGCCCCAGCATTTT	CASSRYVGGQPQHF	once	.	14	TRBV6-5	TRBJ1-5
TGTGCCAGCAGCTTAAGCGGCAATCAGCCCCAGCATTTT	CASSLSGNQPQHF	.	.	13	TRBV7-9	TRBJ1-5
TGTGCCTGGGGGGGACTAGCAAGAAATGAGCAGTTCTTC	CAWGGLARNEQFF	.	TRBD2	13	TRBV30	TRBJ2-1
TGTGCCAGCAGTCCTCTGACTAGCGGTTTGTCCGGGGAGCTGTTTTTT	CASSPLTSGLSGELFF	.	TRBD2	16	TRBV2	TRBJ2-2
TGTGCTAGTGCCCTCCGAGGGAACACTGAAGCTTTCTTT	CASALRGNTEAFF	.	.	13	TRBV12-5	TRBJ1-1
TGCAGCGTTGAAGTGGACAGTAGTAGGAAGCAGTTCTTC	CSVEVDSSRKQFF	.	.	13	TRBV29-1	TRBJ2-1
TGTGCCAGCAGCCGAGGCTCAACGGGCTATGGCTACACCTTC	CASSRGSTGYGYTF	.	.	14	TRBV5-6	TRBJ1-2
TGTGCCAGCACCGGTCATTACGGCACTGAAGCTTTCTTT	CASTGHYGTEAFF	few	.	13	TRBV6-6	TRBJ1-1
TGCGCCAGCAGTGAGGGAACAGGGCTCTACAATGAGCAGTTCTTC	CASSEGTGLYNEQFF	.	.	15	TRBV10-1	TRBJ2-1
TGTGCCAGTAAGACTGCGGGACTAGCGGGGGAGCAGTACTTC	CASKTAGLAGEQYF	few	TRBD2	14	TRBV19	TRBJ2-7
TGCGCCAGCAGCTTGACAGGGAGAGGTAATGAAAAACTGTTTTTT	CASSLTGRGNEKLFF	.	.	15	TRBV5-1	TRBJ1-4
TGTGCCAGCAGCTTGGGGTACGGTACCCGAATCACAGATACGCAGTATTTT	CASSLGYGTRITDTQYF	few	.	17	TRBV5-8	TRBJ2-3
TGTGCCAGCAGTTTATACCAGGGGGCGGGAGGGGCCAACGTCCTGACTTTC	CASSLYQGAGGANVLTF	.	TRBD1	17	TRBV28	TRBJ2-6
TGTGCCAGCAGCGAAAGTAGAAAATCTGAAGCTTTCTTT	CASSESRKSEAFF	.	.	13	TRBV6-1	TRBJ1-1
TGTGCCAGTAGACACAGGACAATTAATCAGCCCCAGCATTTT	CASRHRTINQPQHF	.	.	14	TRBV19	TRBJ1-5
TGTGCCAGCAGTTCGACTCCCACAAATACGCAGTATTTT	CASSSTPTNTQYF	once	.	13	TRBV28	TRBJ2-3
TGTGCCAGCAGTGTGATGGGACTAGCGGGACCTGGGCAGTACTTC	CASSVMGLAGPGQYF	once	TRBD2	15	TRBV6-5	TRBJ2-7
TGCGCCAGCAGCCCTCGTATCAGGACAGGGGGGTTTGGTGAAGCTTTCTTT	CASSPRIRTGGFGEAFF	.	TRBD1	17	TRBV4-1	TRBJ1-1
TGCAGCGTTGATGTAAGGGGGATCGGGGAGCTGTTTTTT	CSVDVRGIGELFF	once	.	13	TRBV29-1	TRBJ2-2
TGTGCCAGCAGTTTATCAGTTTCCGAGCAGTACTTC	CASSLSVSEQYF	.	.	12	TRBV28	TRBJ2-7
TGTGCCAGCAGGGATGCGACTAGCTTAGAGACCCAGTACTTC	CASRDATSLETQYF	.	TRBD2	14	TRBV6-4	TRBJ2-5
TGTGCCAGCAGTGAAGCGGAGACAGGGTGGGACACCGGGGAGCTGTTTTTT	CASSEAETGWDTGELFF	.	TRBD1	17	TRBV2	TRBJ2-2
TGTGCCAGCAGTGACGGGATTACGAATGAAAAACTGTTTTTT	CASSDGITNEKLFF	.	.	14	TRBV25-1	TRBJ1-4
TGTGCCAGCTCAACGAGAGGGGGCCCGACAGATACGCAGTATTTT	CASSTRGGPTDTQYF	.	TRBD1	15	TRBV18	TRBJ2-3
TGTGCCAGCAGTTCCGACTTCTCTGGGGCCAACGTCCTGACTTTC	CASSSDFSGANVLTF	few	.	15	TRBV6-6	TRBJ2-6
TGCAGCGTTCCGGGACAGGGAAACAATGAGCAGTTCTTC	CSVPGQGNNEQFF	once	TRBD1	13	TRBV29-1	TRBJ2-1